What follows are 26 T cell receptor beta chains derived from one specimen sequenced in a study of cytomegalovirus exposure and HLA in healthy donors. 13 Jbeta primers and 60 Vbeta primers were used for the PCR. TCRdb keeps only in-frame clones here, not all; method: immunoSEQ multiplex PCR. The repertoire includes about 190,000 clones, approximately 80% of them detected once, and around 2.5% sits in the top ten. The sequenced sample was PBMCs. The receptors were gathered from a woman aged 50 to 60 in good health and CMV-seropositive.

This clone occurred once. CDR3 protein: CASRRSGGGSEDGQYF. The CDR3 nucleotides read TGTGCCAGCAGGCGGTCGGGCGGGGGGTCTGAGGATGGCCAGTACTTC. The chain employs TRBV6-6 and TRBJ2-5; TRBD2 matches at 8 bases. Germline values: CDR1 MNHNY, CDR2 SVGAGI (reference sequence). V lost 6 bases to trimming and J lost 10 bases; unmatched junction nucleotides: 19. The CDR3 consists of 16 residues.

The chain employs TRBV6-5 and TRBJ1-1; no clear D. Per germline, CDR1 MNHEY and CDR2 SVGAGI. The length of the CDR3 is 14 residues. Deletions cut 7 bases from V and 11 bases from J, with 23 bases between. The CDR3 loop reads CASKPMRPELGAFF. As DNA, the CDR3 is TGTGCCAGCAAACCCATGAGACCGGAGCTCGGGGCTTTCTTT.

This clone was picked up one time. V usage is TRBV5-1 and J usage is TRBJ2-2; TRBD1 is a possible D gene (6 bases). Trimming stripped 2 bases from V and 8 bases from J, with 16 bases between. The germline V gene has CDR1 SGHRS and CDR2 YFSETQ. This CDR3 is built from 15 residues. The CDR3, as DNA: TGCGCCAGCAGCTTATCTGTCTCAGGGGCTGGGGAGCTGTTTTTT. This gives the protein CASSLSVSGAGELFF.

The rearrangement joins TRBV4-1 to TRBJ2-5; 9 nucleotides agree with TRBD2. The length of the CDR3 is 14 residues. The V gene's germline CDR1 is MGHRA and CDR2 YSYEKL. The V gene end was trimmed by 2 bases and the J gene end by 7 bases; junction bases not matched to a gene: 5. In DNA form, the CDR3 reads TGCGCCAGCAGCCAACTGACTAGCGGTGGGACCCAGTACTTC. It translates to CASSQLTSGGTQYF.

This clone has a single count. The chain is built from TRBV6-5 and TRBJ2-7, with TRBD1 identical over 7 bases. The CDR3 covers 15 residues. The V gene's germline CDR1 is MNHEY and CDR2 SVGAGI. With V trimmed by 2 bases and J by 1 base, 5 bases remained unmatched. CDR3 nucleotides: TGTGCCAGCAGTTACAGGGACAGTGGGTCCTACGAGCAGTACTTC. The encoded protein is CASSYRDSGSYEQYF.

The chain combines TRBV6-1 with TRBJ2-1; possible D gene TRBD2, 5 bases. Trimming stripped 4 bases from V and 9 bases from J, with 16 bases between. Germline V gene lookup returns CDR1 MNHNS and CDR2 SASEGT. The CDR3 is made up of 14 amino acids. This CDR3 is CASSGGLLETEQFF. CDR3 coding DNA: TGTGCCAGCAGTGGAGGACTCCTAGAGACTGAGCAGTTCTTC.

The chain recombines TRBV7-9 with TRBJ2-3, with TRBD2 identical over 13 bases. This CDR3 has 18 amino acids. V trimming: 1 base; J trimming: 5 bases; junction bases outside the gene matches: 9. CDR1 and CDR2 from the germline V gene are SEHNR and FQNEAQ (reference sequence). In DNA form, the CDR3 reads TGTGCCAGCAGCTTAGTGGGACTAGCGGGGACCCCGGGAGATACGCAGTATTTT. Its translation is CASSLVGLAGTPGDTQYF.

The chain links TRBV18 to TRBJ2-2, with D possibly being TRBD1 (6 bases). V was shortened by 10 bases and J by 3 bases, with 15 bases between the two germline ends. The CDR3 is made up of 14 amino acids. CDR1 and CDR2 from the germline V gene are KGHSH and LQKENI. The chain's CDR3 is CATSSDRYTGELFF. CDR3 sequence (DNA): TGTGCCACCTCTTCGGACAGATACACCGGGGAGCTGTTTTTT.

V gene TRBV29-1 combines with J gene TRBJ1-2, with D perhaps TRBD1 (6 bases). The CDR3 covers 15 residues. Germline loops: CDR1 SQVTM, CDR2 ANQGSEA. V was pared by 5 bases and J by 4 bases, with 20 bases between. Here the CDR3 reads CSVSQGPPRGYGYTF. The CDR3, as DNA: TGCAGCGTTTCACAGGGCCCTCCGAGAGGCTATGGCTACACCTTC.

There are a few counts of this clone. The rearrangement uses TRBV5-1 and TRBJ2-3, with 7 bases aligning to TRBD1. Germline V gives CDR1 SGHRS, CDR2 YFSETQ. The length of the CDR3 is 15 residues. The V segment lost 4 bases and the J segment 5 bases; nucleotides outside the gene matches: 10. This CDR3 is CASSPGQSWGDTQYF. The CDR3 nucleotides read TGCGCCAGCAGCCCGGGACAGTCGTGGGGAGATACGCAGTATTTT.

The chain carries TRBV5-4 and TRBJ1-6; a weak D match, TRBD1 (5 bases). Trimming took 5 bases from V and 8 from J, leaving 17 bases between them. The CDR3 totals 15 residues. The germline V gene encodes CDR1 SGHNT and CDR2 YYREEE (reference sequence). CDR3 region: CASRPRGTGDSPLHF. CDR3 coding DNA: TGTGCCAGCAGACCACGCGGGACGGGAGATTCACCCCTCCACTTT. The variable domain in full, completed from reference TRBV5-4 and TRBJ1-6, reads ETGVTQSPTHLIKTRGQQVTLRCSSQSGHNTVSWYQQALGQGPQFIFQYYREEENGRGNFPPRFSGLQFPNYSSELNVNALELDDSALYLCASRPRGTGDSPLHFGNGTRLTVT.

The CDR3 region has the DNA TGTGCCAGCAGCTTAAATTTCAGGGGTGAAGCTTTCTTT. Translation: CASSLNFRGEAFF. V gene TRBV7-3 combines with J gene TRBJ1-1; a possible D gene is TRBD1 (6 bases). CDR1 is SGHTA, CDR2 FQGTGA, per germline. The CDR3 is 13 residues long. V lost 1 base to trimming and J lost 7 bases, with 10 bases between them.

This rearrangement joins TRBV10-3 to TRBJ1-2; the D is unclear. Trimming cost V 3 bases and J 4 bases, with 12 bases left between them. The CDR3 runs to 14 residues. The germline gives CDR1 ENHRY, CDR2 SYGVKD. CDR3 region: CAISDETTTYGYTF. As DNA, the CDR3 is TGTGCCATCAGTGACGAGACAACCACCTATGGCTACACCTTC.

The gene calls are TRBV11-2 and TRBJ1-1, with D possibly TRBD1 on 6 matching bases. This CDR3 is built from 19 residues. The V end was cut by 2 bases, the J end by 7 bases, with 29 bases between. CDR1 and CDR2 (germline): SGHAT, FQNNGV. CDR3 DNA: TGTGCCAGCAGCTTATGGAAGGACAGCCCTCATTTAGGGTTCAATGAAGCTTTCTTT. Translating it yields CASSLWKDSPHLGFNEAFF. Looking up the rest from reference TRBV11-2 and TRBJ1-1 gives the full variable domain: EAGVAQSPRYKIIEKRQSVAFWCNPISGHATLYWYQQILGQGPKLLIQFQNNGVVDDSQLPKDRFSAERLKGVDSTLKIQPAKLEDSAVYLCASSLWKDSPHLGFNEAFFGQGTRLTVV.

V is TRBV7-8 and J is TRBJ2-5, with D possibly being TRBD1 (5 bases). The J call may be incorrect, as the DNA end agrees better with TRBJ2-7. Germline values: CDR1 SGHVS, CDR2 FQNEAQ. The CDR3 is 13 amino acids. The CDR3 nucleotides are TGTGCCAGCAGCTTAGGGGGCCATTACGAGCAGTACTTC. Its protein is CASSLGGHYEQYF.

The V and J genes are TRBV13 and TRBJ2-7; 10 bases line up with TRBD1. J gave up 1 base and V 5 bases, and 8 bases lay outside the gene matches. CDR1 and CDR2 (germline): PRHDT, FYEKMQ (reference sequence). This CDR3 spans 16 amino acids. In nucleotides, the CDR3 is TGTGCCAGCAGCAGTGGGGGACAGGGGCCGTCCTACGAGCAGTACTTC. Translating gives CASSSGGQGPSYEQYF. Full variable domain (remainder filled in from reference TRBV13 and TRBJ2-7): AAGVIQSPRHLIKEKRETATLKCYPIPRHDTVYWYQQGPGQDPQFLISFYEKMQSDKGSIPDRFSAQQFSDYHSELNMSSLELGDSALYFCASSSGGQGPSYEQYFGPGTRLTVT.

The V and J genes are TRBV5-5 and TRBJ2-1; 9 positions agree with TRBD2. CDR3 size: 16 residues. The germline V gene has CDR1 SGHKS and CDR2 YYEKEE (reference sequence). V lost 1 base, J lost 0 bases, and 2 bases stayed unmatched. This chain's CDR3 is CASSLSGRYSYNEQFF. For the CDR3, the DNA is TGTGCCAGCAGCTTGAGCGGGAGGTACTCCTACAATGAGCAGTTCTTC.

A word on this clone: The limits of the CDR3 on the DNA are not certain, so only TCRdb's listed CDR3 is given. This chain joins TRBV7-8 and TRBJ2-2; the table's D gene call, TRBD1, was not cross checked with the DNA. Germline loops: CDR1 SGHVS, CDR2 FQNEAQ. The CDR3 has 17 amino acids, counting both end residues. CDR3 amino acids: CASSFWPRGLNTGELFF.

The chain recombines TRBV2 with TRBJ1-3, with a tentative D call TRBD1 (6 bases). This CDR3 spans 14 amino acids. V shed 1 base and J shed 2 bases, with 6 bases lying between them. Germline V CDR1 and CDR2: SNHLY, FYNNEI. CDR3 bases: TGTGCCAGCAGTGAAGACAGGGCTGGAAACACCATATATTTT. This sequence encodes CASSEDRAGNTIYF.

In this sample, this clone turned up a few times. The chain combines TRBV6-1 with TRBJ2-7; 9 bases map to TRBD1. CDR3 size: 14 residues. Per germline, CDR1 MNHNS and CDR2 SASEGT. V gave up 6 bases and J gave up 4 bases; unmatched junction bases: 7. The CDR3 protein is CASSLQGATYEQYF. CDR3 nucleotide sequence: TGTGCCAGCAGCTTACAGGGGGCTACTTACGAGCAGTACTTC.

The chain uses TRBV5-4 and TRBJ2-1; 8 bases match TRBD1. The junction had 11 bases not matched to a gene; V was cut back by 6 bases and J by 6 bases. The CDR3 covers 15 residues. Per germline, CDR1 SGHNT and CDR2 YYREEE (reference sequence). The CDR3: CASKEGQGKVNEQFF. The CDR3 DNA sequence: TGTGCCAGCAAGGAAGGACAGGGTAAGGTCAATGAGCAGTTCTTC.

The rearrangement joins TRBV18 to TRBJ1-5; tentative D call: TRBD1 (5 bases). Trimming removed 3 bases from V and 7 bases from J, with 10 bases in between. This CDR3 has 13 residues. Germline CDR1 and CDR2: KGHSH and LQKENI. The CDR3 nucleotides read TGTGCCAGCTCACCCGACAGCGCCCAGCCCCAGCATTTT. Translating gives CASSPDSAQPQHF.

This chain joins TRBV7-2 and TRBJ1-6; D call uncertain. From germline, CDR1 is SGHTA and CDR2 FQGNSA. Trimming cost V 2 bases and J 9 bases, with 8 bases left between them. CDR3 length: 13 residues. CDR3 amino acids: CASSLQVSSPLHF. The DNA for the CDR3 is TGTGCCAGCAGCTTACAGGTCTCTTCACCCCTCCACTTT. Supplemented by reference TRBV7-2 and TRBJ1-6, the full variable domain reads GAGVSQSPSNKVTEKGKDVELRCDPISGHTALYWYRQSLGQGLEFLIYFQGNSAPDKSGLPSDRFSAERTGGSVSTLTIQRTQQEDSAVYLCASSLQVSSPLHFGNGTRLTVT.

This rearrangement joins TRBV5-1 to TRBJ2-2; 11 bases align to TRBD1. The V and J ends lost 4 bases and 6 bases, in that order; junction bases with no gene match: 5. Germline-derived CDR1 and CDR2 are SGHRS and YFSETQ. The CDR3 length is 15 residues. The CDR3 nucleotides are TGCGCCAGCAGCGAGGGACAGGGGGGTCCCGGGGAGCTGTTTTTT. It encodes CASSEGQGGPGELFF.

The sample holds a few counts of this clone. The rearrangement uses TRBV6-1 and TRBJ1-5, with D unresolved. Germline-derived CDR1 and CDR2 are MNHNS and SASEGT. Trimming took 0 bases from V and 7 from J, leaving 13 bases between them. The CDR3 consists of 15 residues. The CDR3 spells CASSEARRARQPQHF. DNA of the CDR3: TGTGCCAGCAGTGAAGCCCGGAGGGCCCGACAGCCCCAGCATTTT.

Remarks on this clone: Other DNA sequences in this specimen translate into the identical CDR3. The rearrangement joins TRBV19 to TRBJ1-1; TRBD1 is a possible D gene (6 bases). V dropped 1 base and J dropped 0 bases, with 9 bases sitting between them. The CDR3 has 15 amino acids. Germline V gene sequence: CDR1 LNHDA, CDR2 SQIVND (reference sequence). CDR3 bases: TGTGCCAGTAGTATAGGAACAGGGTTGAACACTGAAGCTTTCTTT. Its translation is CASSIGTGLNTEAFF.